This T cell receptor (beta chain) stems from a study of response to subunit inactivated influenza vaccine. Study-wide results and limits: The authors suggested that every seasonal influenza vaccination recruits few new T cells.

This clonotype has a count of ten or more. As yet, its antigen is unknown. Germline V CDR1 and CDR2: SQVTM, ANQGSEA. V was shortened by 4 bases and J by 6 bases, with 13 bases between the two germline ends. CDR3 size: 13 residues. TCRdb reprocessed the RT-PCR reads with MiXCR, giving one entry per CDR3 protein. Found here are more than 450,000 distinct CDR3 sequences, about 7.6% of them singletons; the top ten hold 10% to 15%. This sequence was found in a man aged 45-69 years who received an inactivated influenza vaccine. The rearrangement joins TRBV29-1 to TRBJ2-1; D is perhaps TRBD1 (6 bases). The sequencing here drew on PBMCs from blood, taken roughly 24 months after vaccination. CDR3 region: CSVGDRWANEQFF. The CDR3 region has the DNA TGCAGCGTTGGCGACAGGTGGGCCAATGAGCAGTTCTTC.